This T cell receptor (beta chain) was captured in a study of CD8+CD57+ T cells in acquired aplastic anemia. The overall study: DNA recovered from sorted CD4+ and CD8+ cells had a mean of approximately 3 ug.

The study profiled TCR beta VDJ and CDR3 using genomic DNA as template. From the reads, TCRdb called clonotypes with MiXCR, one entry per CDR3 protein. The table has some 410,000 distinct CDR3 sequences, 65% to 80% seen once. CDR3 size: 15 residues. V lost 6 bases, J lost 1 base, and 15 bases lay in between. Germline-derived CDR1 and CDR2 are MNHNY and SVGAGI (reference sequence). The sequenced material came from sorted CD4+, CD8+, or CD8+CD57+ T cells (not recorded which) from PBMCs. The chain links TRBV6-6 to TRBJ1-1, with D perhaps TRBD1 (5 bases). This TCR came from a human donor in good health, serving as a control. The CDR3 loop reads CASRATASWNTEAFF. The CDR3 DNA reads TGTGCCAGCAGGGCGACAGCCTCCTGGAACACTGAAGCTTTCTTT.